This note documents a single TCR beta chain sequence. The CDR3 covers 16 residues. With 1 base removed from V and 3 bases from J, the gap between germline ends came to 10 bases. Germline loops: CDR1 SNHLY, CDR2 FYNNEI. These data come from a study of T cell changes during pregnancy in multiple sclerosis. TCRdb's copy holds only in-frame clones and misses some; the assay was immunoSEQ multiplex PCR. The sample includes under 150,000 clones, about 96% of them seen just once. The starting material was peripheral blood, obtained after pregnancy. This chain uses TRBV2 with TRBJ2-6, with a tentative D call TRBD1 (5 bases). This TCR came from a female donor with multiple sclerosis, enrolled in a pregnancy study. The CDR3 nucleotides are TGTGCCAGCAGTGAAGATGGCAGGGTTGGGGCCAACGTCCTGACTTTC. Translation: CASSEDGRVGANVLTF.